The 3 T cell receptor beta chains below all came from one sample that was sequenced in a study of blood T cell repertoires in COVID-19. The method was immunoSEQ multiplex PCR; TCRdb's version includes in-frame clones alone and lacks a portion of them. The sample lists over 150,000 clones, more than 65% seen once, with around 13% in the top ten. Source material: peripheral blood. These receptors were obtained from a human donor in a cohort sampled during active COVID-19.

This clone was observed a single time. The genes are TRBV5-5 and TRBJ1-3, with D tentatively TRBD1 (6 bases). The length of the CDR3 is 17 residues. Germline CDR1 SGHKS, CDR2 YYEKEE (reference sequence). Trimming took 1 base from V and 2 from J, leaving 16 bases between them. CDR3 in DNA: TGTGCCAGCAGCTTGATTTGGCTGGGGGCAGCTGGAAACACCATATATTTT. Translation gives CASSLIWLGAAGNTIYF.

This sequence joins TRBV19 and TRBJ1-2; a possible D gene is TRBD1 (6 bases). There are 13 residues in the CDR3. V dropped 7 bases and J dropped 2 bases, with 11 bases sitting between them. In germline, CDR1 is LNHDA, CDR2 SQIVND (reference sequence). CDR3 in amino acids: CASKRTVNYGYTF. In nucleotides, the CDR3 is TGTGCCAGTAAAAGGACAGTAAACTATGGCTACACCTTC. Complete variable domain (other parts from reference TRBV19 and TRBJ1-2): DGGITQSPKYLFRKEGQNVTLSCEQNLNHDAMYWYRQDPGQGLRLIYYSQIVNDFQKGDIAEGYSVSREKKESFPLTVTSAQKNPTAFYLCASKRTVNYGYTFGSGTRLTVV.

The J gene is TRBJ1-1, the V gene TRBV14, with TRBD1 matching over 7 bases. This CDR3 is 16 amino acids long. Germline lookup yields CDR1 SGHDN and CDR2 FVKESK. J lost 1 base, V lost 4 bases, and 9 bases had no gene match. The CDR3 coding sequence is TGTGCCAGCAGCCCGACAGGGTTTAAGAGGAACACTGAAGCTTTCTTT. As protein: CASSPTGFKRNTEAFF.